Below are 13 T cell receptor beta chains sequenced from a single sample in a study of Ad26.COV2.S vaccination and SARS-CoV-2 variants. Treatment noted: 19 received Ad26.COV2.S at low or high dose, single or two shots; roughly five received placebo; per-sample allocation not given. Samples were taken on day 63 after the first vaccine or placebo injection. Sequencing was performed with immunoSEQ multiplex PCR; in TCRdb, only in-frame clones are kept and a portion is missing. Of about 350,000 clones listed, around 89% are singletons. The sample was peripheral blood, taken in a trial of Ad26.COV2.S vaccine versus placebo. These receptors came from a person aged 18-60 years who received the Ad26.COV2.S COVID-19 vaccine or a placebo.

The gene calls are TRBV18 and TRBJ2-5; 7 bases are shared with TRBD1. The V gene's germline CDR1 is KGHSH and CDR2 LQKENI. V shed 6 bases, J shed 4 bases, and the junction held 11 bases outside the gene matches. The CDR3 is made up of 15 amino acids. DNA for the CDR3: TGTGCCAGCTCCCCAGGACAGGTGGGGAGAGAGACCCAGTACTTC. It specifies CASSPGQVGRETQYF.

The chain links TRBV19 to TRBJ2-2, with 7 bases matching TRBD2. Germline V CDR1 and CDR2: LNHDA, SQIVND (reference sequence). CDR3 size: 15 residues. CDR3 residues: CATTGGRTNTGELFF. CDR3 nucleotides: TGTGCTACAACGGGGGGACGGACGAACACCGGGGAGCTGTTTTTT.

The chain carries TRBV25-1 and TRBJ1-5; the D is unclear. CDR3 size: 14 residues. CDR1 is MGHDK and CDR2 is SYGVNS in the germline V gene. Trimming stripped 0 bases from V and 6 bases from J, with 9 bases between. This CDR3 reads CASSEYGLSQPQHF. The CDR3 nucleotides read TGTGCCAGCAGTGAATATGGGTTATCTCAGCCCCAGCATTTT. The full variable domain, with the rest looked up from reference TRBV25-1 and TRBJ1-5, is EADIYQTPRYLVIGTGKKITLECSQTMGHDKMYWYQQDPGMELHLIHYSYGVNSTEKGDLSSESTVSRIRTEHFPLTLESARPSHTSQYLCASSEYGLSQPQHFGDGTRLSIL.

This CDR3 is CASGLARLLAGGYNEQFF. In nucleotides, the CDR3 is TGTGCTAGTGGTTTGGCACGCCTTCTAGCGGGAGGCTACAATGAGCAGTTCTTC. V and J are TRBV12-5 and TRBJ2-1; 11 bases are a match to TRBD2. This CDR3 is 18 amino acids long. CDR1 is LGHNT and CDR2 is FRNRAP in the germline V gene. V trimming: 1 base; J trimming: 3 bases; junction bases outside the gene matches: 8.

This clone was seen a few times. The CDR3 is CATSRDWRNEKLFF. The CDR3 DNA sequence: TGTGCCACCAGCAGAGATTGGAGGAATGAAAAACTGTTTTTT. The V gene is TRBV15, the J gene TRBJ1-4, with D unresolved. CDR1 and CDR2 from the germline V gene are LNHNV and YYDKDF (reference sequence). CDR3 size: 14 residues. V shed 0 bases and J shed 5 bases, with 7 bases lying between them.

The rearrangement links TRBV5-1 to TRBJ1-6; 10 bases align to TRBD1. The CDR3 covers 14 residues. V was clipped by 4 bases and J by 8 bases; unmatched bases: 3. Germline values: CDR1 SGHRS, CDR2 YFSETQ. The CDR3: CASSTGQGYSPLHF. CDR3 coding DNA: TGCGCCAGCAGCACGGGACAGGGGTATTCACCCCTCCACTTT. The entire variable domain, with the rest obtained from reference TRBV5-1 and TRBJ1-6, is as follows: KAGVTQTPRYLIKTRGQQVTLSCSPISGHRSVSWYQQTPGQGLQFLFEYFSETQRNKGNFPGRFSGRQFSNSRSEMNVSTLELGDSALYLCASSTGQGYSPLHFGNGTRLTVT.

The CDR3 DNA sequence: TGCAGCGCCCTGAGAGCGGAGGTTAGCACAGATACGCAGTATTTT. The encoded protein is CSALRAEVSTDTQYF. This chain connects TRBV29-1 to TRBJ2-3; tentatively, D is TRBD2 (5 bases). V was cut by 7 bases and J by 0 bases, with 17 bases left in between. Germline V gene sequence: CDR1 SQVTM, CDR2 ANQGSEA. The length of the CDR3 is 15 residues.

This clone appeared once. CDR3 loop: CASSPLAVNYNEQFF. The CDR3 DNA sequence: TGCGCCAGCAGCCCACTAGCGGTAAACTACAATGAGCAGTTCTTC. V is TRBV5-1 and J is TRBJ2-1, with 8 bases fitting TRBD2. V lost 4 bases, J lost 3 bases, and 6 bases stayed unmatched. The CDR3 is made up of 15 amino acids. Germline V gene lookup returns CDR1 SGHRS and CDR2 YFSETQ.

The J gene is TRBJ1-6, the V gene TRBV15; D not resolved. Germline V CDR1 and CDR2: LNHNV, YYDKDF (reference sequence). The CDR3 extends over 14 amino acids. Trimming stripped 5 bases from V and 4 bases from J, with 9 bases between. CDR3 in DNA: TGTGCCACCAGCGATCAGGAATATAATTCACCCCTCCACTTT. Amino acids: CATSDQEYNSPLHF.

This sequence joins TRBV7-9 and TRBJ2-1, with D perhaps matching TRBD1 or TRBD2 (6 bases each). The CDR3 is 15 amino acids. CDR1 is SEHNR and CDR2 is FQNEAQ in the germline V gene (reference sequence). The V gene lost 2 bases and the J gene lost 2 bases, with 10 bases spanning the gap. The CDR3 DNA reads TGTGCCAGCAGCTTAAGGGGGGCCGCCTACAATGAGCAGTTCTTC. Protein sequence: CASSLRGAAYNEQFF.

The rearrangement joins TRBV7-2 to TRBJ1-3; 12 bases align to TRBD1. This CDR3 is built from 17 residues. The V gene end was trimmed by 4 bases and the J gene end by 2 bases; junction bases not matched to a gene: 6. Germline values: CDR1 SGHTA, CDR2 FQGNSA. The CDR3: CASSSRGQGATGNTIYF. The DNA of the CDR3 is TGTGCCAGCAGCTCTAGGGGACAGGGGGCCACTGGAAACACCATATATTTT. The whole variable domain, remainder taken from reference TRBV7-2 and TRBJ1-3, is GAGVSQSPSNKVTEKGKDVELRCDPISGHTALYWYRQSLGQGLEFLIYFQGNSAPDKSGLPSDRFSAERTGGSVSTLTIQRTQQEDSAVYLCASSSRGQGATGNTIYFGEGSWLTVV.

The chain has TRBV10-2 and TRBJ1-2; 7 bases are a match to TRBD1. V was pared by 3 bases and J by 4 bases, with 11 bases of the junction left unmatched. This CDR3 has 16 residues. Germline loops: CDR1 WSHSY, CDR2 SAAADI. The CDR3 loop reads CASSDPPGQRIYGYTF. CDR3 DNA sequence: TGCGCCAGCAGTGACCCCCCGGGACAGAGGATCTATGGCTACACCTTC.

The gene calls are TRBV5-5 and TRBJ1-6; TRBD1 might be the D (6 bases). The germline CDR1 and CDR2 sequences are SGHKS and YYEKEE (reference sequence). The CDR3 covers 15 residues. V shed 2 bases and J shed 7 bases, with 13 bases lying between them. For the CDR3, the DNA is TGTGCCAGCAGCTTAGGGGACACCGTAAATTCACCCCTCCACTTT. Amino acids: CASSLGDTVNSPLHF.